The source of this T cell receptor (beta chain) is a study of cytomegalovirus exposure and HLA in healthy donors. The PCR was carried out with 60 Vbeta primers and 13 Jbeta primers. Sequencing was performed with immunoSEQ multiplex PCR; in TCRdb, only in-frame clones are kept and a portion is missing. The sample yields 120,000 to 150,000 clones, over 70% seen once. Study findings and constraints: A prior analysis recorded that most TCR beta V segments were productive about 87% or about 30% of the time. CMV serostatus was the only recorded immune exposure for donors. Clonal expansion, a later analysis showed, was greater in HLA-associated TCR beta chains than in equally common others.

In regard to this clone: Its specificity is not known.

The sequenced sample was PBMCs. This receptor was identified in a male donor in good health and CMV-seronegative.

CDR3 protein: CASRDPGQGAGGYTF. The CDR3 DNA follows: TGTGCCAGCAGGGACCCGGGACAGGGGGCGGGGGGCTACACCTTC. This sequence joins TRBV6-1 and TRBJ1-2, with 12 bases that match TRBD1. CDR1 is MNHNS, CDR2 SASEGT, per germline. J gave up 8 bases and V 6 bases, and 10 bases lay outside the gene matches. This CDR3 has 15 residues.